The sequence of this T cell receptor beta chain was determined in a study of tumour-infiltrating T cells in Burkitt lymphoma. Study information: Overall and progression-free survival were predicted by productive clonality.

This clone is labeled as medium-sized. Measured with immunoSEQ multiplex PCR; TCRdb has only the in-frame clones, and not every one. The sample contains 5,000 to 6,000 clones, 9.5% to 10% of which appear only once. The TCR was taken from a human donor with diffuse large B-cell lymphoma. The specimen sequenced was tumor tissue.

CDR3 loop: CASSEQYNEQFF. In nucleotides, the CDR3 is TGCGCCAGCAGTGAGCAATACAATGAGCAGTTCTTC. This chain links TRBV10-1 with TRBJ2-1; D gene unclear. The CDR3 has 12 residues. Germline V gives CDR1 WNHNN, CDR2 SYGVQD (reference sequence). V lost 2 bases, J lost 4 bases, and 3 bases lay in between.